These 5 T cell receptor beta chains came from one sample sequenced in a study of chemoradiotherapy in HPV16-positive cancers. The table came from immunoSEQ multiplex PCR; TCRdb's copy has only in-frame clones and leaves some out. The repertoire consists of tens of thousands of clones, with 70% to 90% occurring once and the leading ten covering under 5.5%. Material: blood, obtained from a patient who underwent chemoradiotherapy. These receptors originate from a human donor with HPV-associated anogenital cancer.

J is TRBJ2-7 and V is TRBV6-5; no firm D call. Germline CDR1 MNHEY, CDR2 SVGAGI. With 2 bases removed from V and 0 bases from J, the gap between germline ends came to 11 bases. The CDR3 contains 15 residues. The CDR3 here is CASSYQSVGSYEQYF. The CDR3 nucleotides read TGTGCCAGCAGTTACCAGTCTGTCGGCTCCTACGAGCAGTACTTC.

In this sample, this clone turned up a few times. Compared with germline, one end of the junction differs, possibly owing to a read error. The chain is built from TRBV28 and TRBJ2-7; 9 nucleotides align to TRBD2. Germline-derived CDR1 and CDR2 are MDHEN and SYDVKM. This CDR3 contains 16 residues. This chain's CDR3 is CASQSPGGREGLGLDF. The CDR3 DNA reads as TGTGCCAGCCAATCCCCAGGGGGGCGGGAGGGCCTAGGTTTAGACTTC. The full variable domain, with the rest looked up from reference TRBV28 and TRBJ2-7, is DVKVTQSSRYLVKRTGEKVFLECVQDMDHENMFWYRQDPGLGLRLIYFSYDVKMKEKGDIPEGYSVSREKKERFSLILESASTNQTSMYLCASQSPGGREGLGLDFGPGTRLTVT.

This chain joins TRBV4-1 and TRBJ1-3, with D possibly being TRBD1 (5 bases). Trimming took 0 bases from V and 0 from J, leaving 12 bases between them. The CDR3 has 17 amino acids. In germline, CDR1 is MGHRA, CDR2 YSYEKL. CDR3 region: CASSQESGRISGNTIYF. CDR3 nucleotides: TGCGCCAGCAGCCAAGAATCGGGACGGATCTCTGGAAACACCATATATTTT.

The CDR3 reads CASSISGSRGYNSPLHF. The CDR3, as DNA: TGTGCCAGTAGTATTTCAGGCTCCCGGGGATATAATTCACCCCTCCACTTT. This chain uses TRBV19 with TRBJ1-6; D not resolved. V lost 3 bases to trimming and J lost 4 bases, with 16 bases between them. The CDR3 runs to 17 residues. CDR1 LNHDA and CDR2 SQIVND come from the germline V gene (reference sequence).

This chain connects TRBV7-8 to TRBJ1-1, with D unclear. Trimming removed 2 bases at V and 5 bases at J, with 6 bases between. Per the germline V gene, CDR1 is SGHVS and CDR2 is FQNEAQ. The CDR3 has 12 residues. This chain's CDR3 is CASSLRHTEAFF. The DNA of the CDR3 is TGTGCCAGCAGCTTACGACATACTGAAGCTTTCTTT.